The sequence of this T cell receptor beta chain was determined in a study of OX40 agonist ivuxolimab in advanced cancers. The wider study: As their treatment, patients were administered ivuxolimab, an agonistic anti-OX40 (CD134) antibody. Three patients got partial responses; one had hepatocellular carcinoma and two had cutaneous melanoma.

Overall study results and limits: The work left the antigen specificity of expanded peripheral T cells undetermined. On average, CD8+ T cells showed a greater number of expanded clones than CD4+.

Using immunoSEQ multiplex PCR, the repertoire was profiled, and TCRdb retains in-frame clones only, with some absent. This repertoire shows tens of thousands of clones, just under 85% found once; its top ten account for 5.9%. As to this clone: Its antigen remains unidentified.

The TCR sequence derives from an adult with an advanced solid tumor such as melanoma, head and neck, liver or kidney cancer. The material was CD4+ or CD8+ T cells sorted from blood, obtained in a trial of the OX40 agonist ivuxolimab.

The CDR3 here is CASSLAGGRSNQPQHF. The DNA for the CDR3 is TGTGCCAGCAGCTTAGCGGGGGGTAGAAGCAATCAGCCCCAGCATTTT. The V call is TRBV7-2, the J call TRBJ1-5; the D gene is possibly TRBD1 (5 bases). The length of the CDR3 is 16 residues. Germline V CDR1 and CDR2: SGHTA, FQGNSA. V lost 0 bases to trimming and J lost 1 base, with 10 bases between them.